This is a list of T cell receptor beta chains from one sample in a study of blood T cell repertoires in COVID-19. Produced via immunoSEQ multiplex PCR; TCRdb's table is partial and in-frame only. The sample lists fewer than 450,000 clones; 88% were seen once. Sequencing was done on a sample of PBMCs or T cells enriched from blood (not recorded which). These receptors originate from a woman in her thirties or forties with acute COVID-19. CDR3s include the opening cysteine and the closing phenylalanine or tryptophan. A D gene is named only where the DNA matches it firmly. The listing skips clone size in some rows; elsewhere it reads once, few, many or a size class.

d_gene	v_gene	j_gene	abundance	CDR3aa	CDR3nt
TRBD2	TRBV9	TRBJ2-3	.	CASSSGLAGVDTQYF	TGTGCCAGCAGCTCCGGACTAGCGGGCGTAGATACGCAGTATTTT
.	TRBV2	TRBJ1-2	few	CASSEPRLLGYTF	TGTGCCAGCAGTGAACCCAGGCTGCTGGGCTACACCTTC
.	TRBV29-1	TRBJ1-4	.	CSVEPPRGEKLFF	TGCAGCGTTGAGCCCCCCAGGGGTGAAAAACTGTTTTTT
.	TRBV7-9	TRBJ2-7	.	CASSLDVGHEQYF	TGTGCCAGCAGCTTAGATGTGGGGCACGAGCAGTACTTC
TRBD2	TRBV24-1	TRBJ2-2	once	CATSDGGGSELFF	TGTGCCACCAGTGATGGGGGGGGTTCGGAGCTGTTTTTT
TRBD2	TRBV4-1	TRBJ2-5	.	CASSQVAKRGGWETQYF	TGCGCCAGCAGCCAAGTAGCTAAGCGGGGCGGCTGGGAGACCCAGTACTTC
TRBD1	TRBV19	TRBJ1-5	.	CASSPYGQARNQPQHF	TGTGCCAGTAGTCCCTACGGACAGGCCCGCAATCAGCCCCAGCATTTT
.	TRBV27	TRBJ1-1	.	CASSPGWRDTEAFF	TGTGCCAGCAGCCCAGGGTGGAGAGACACTGAAGCTTTCTTT
.	TRBV6-1	TRBJ1-6	.	CASSETGRGGLYNSPLHF	TGTGCCAGCAGTGAAACCGGACGGGGGGGACTCTATAATTCACCCCTCCACTTT
.	TRBV4-2	TRBJ1-5	.	CASSQDTGRSNQPQHF	TGTGCCAGCAGCCAAGATACGGGGAGGAGCAATCAGCCCCAGCATTTT
.	TRBV18	TRBJ1-5	.	CASSPGGDQPQHF	TGTGCCAGCTCCCCGGGAGGAGATCAGCCCCAGCATTTT
.	TRBV19	TRBJ1-4	.	CASSTQGTNEKLFF	TGTGCCAGTAGTACACAGGGAACTAATGAAAAACTGTTTTTT
TRBD2	TRBV18	TRBJ2-5	.	CASSPQTGGFGGETQYF	TGTGCCAGCTCACCACAGACGGGGGGTTTCGGTGGAGAGACCCAGTACTTC
.	TRBV14	TRBJ2-7	.	CASSQVLQSYEQYF	TGTGCCAGCAGCCAAGTATTGCAGTCCTACGAGCAGTACTTC
TRBD1	TRBV5-1	TRBJ2-7	.	CASSLAGTVRSYEQYF	TGCGCCAGCAGCTTGGCCGGGACAGTTCGCTCCTACGAGCAGTACTTC
.	TRBV5-1	TRBJ1-1	.	CASSLDRPLVTEAFF	TGCGCCAGCAGCTTGGACAGGCCCTTGGTCACTGAAGCTTTCTTT
TRBD2	TRBV20-1	TRBJ2-3	.	CSASSGGTSTDTQYF	TGCAGTGCTAGTAGCGGGGGGACCAGCACAGATACGCAGTATTTT
TRBD1	TRBV18	TRBJ1-2	.	CASSPIDRDPNYGYTF	TGTGCCAGCTCACCTATCGACAGGGACCCTAACTATGGCTACACCTTC
TRBD2	TRBV7-8	TRBJ2-1	.	CASSRTSGGIYNEQFF	TGTGCCAGCAGCAGGACTAGCGGGGGGATTTACAATGAGCAGTTCTTC
TRBD1	TRBV13	TRBJ1-2	.	CASRTGSNYGYTF	TGTGCCAGCAGGACAGGGTCCAACTATGGCTACACCTTC
.	TRBV10-3	TRBJ2-1	.	CAISTSSYNEQFF	TGTGCCATCAGCACAAGCTCCTACAATGAGCAGTTCTTC
TRBD1	TRBV10-3	TRBJ1-2	.	CAISGTGAGINYGYTF	TGTGCCATCAGCGGAACAGGGGCGGGGATAAACTATGGCTACACCTTC
TRBD1	TRBV19	TRBJ1-5	few	CASSDRGSDQPQHF	TGTGCCAGTAGTGACAGGGGTTCGGATCAGCCCCAGCATTTT
.	TRBV6-5	TRBJ1-5	.	CATRDILSNQPQHF	TGTGCCACCCGGGACATCCTTAGCAATCAGCCCCAGCATTTT
.	TRBV6-1	TRBJ2-7	once	CASSEVLVSRGDEQYF	TGTGCCAGCAGTGAAGTCCTAGTTTCCAGGGGCGACGAGCAGTACTTC
TRBD1	TRBV2	TRBJ2-2	.	CASSELGQGTGELFF	TGTGCCAGCAGTGAATTAGGACAGGGGACCGGGGAGCTGTTTTTT
.	TRBV28	TRBJ1-4	.	CASSTAVSNEKLFF	TGTGCCAGCAGTACAGCTGTCTCGAATGAAAAACTGTTTTTT
TRBD1	TRBV15	TRBJ1-2	.	CATSRDRQGTVDGYTF	TGTGCCACCAGCAGAGACCGACAGGGAACGGTTGATGGCTACACCTTC
TRBD1	TRBV2	TRBJ1-4	.	CASSPDRRGEKLFF	TGTGCCAGCAGTCCGGACAGGCGGGGTGAAAAACTGTTTTTT
.	TRBV2	TRBJ2-2	.	CASSEVRAAGGELFF	TGTGCCAGCAGTGAAGTGAGGGCCGCGGGAGGGGAGCTGTTTTTT
TRBD1	TRBV19	TRBJ1-5	.	CASSSPWTGESNQPQHF	TGTGCCAGTAGTTCTCCTTGGACAGGGGAAAGCAATCAGCCCCAGCATTTT
TRBD1	TRBV30	TRBJ1-2	.	CAWTQTRTGGYGYTF	TGTGCCTGGACCCAAACCCGGACAGGGGGCTATGGCTACACCTTC
.	TRBV18	TRBJ2-2	.	CASSPLLAAGELFF	TGTGCCAGCTCACCATTGTTGGCGGCCGGGGAGCTGTTTTTT
.	TRBV7-6	TRBJ2-7	.	CASSTGPQGLGIEQYF	TGTGCCAGCAGTACCGGCCCCCAGGGCCTGGGGATTGAGCAGTACTTC
TRBD2	TRBV3-1/TRBV3-2	TRBJ2-4	.	CASSSGLAGGIAKNIQYF	TGTGCCAGCAGCTCGGGACTAGCGGGGGGAATAGCCAAAAACATTCAGTACTTC
TRBD2	TRBV3-1/TRBV3-2	TRBJ2-7	.	CASSQASGGSYEQYF	TGTGCCAGCAGCCAAGCTAGCGGGGGGTCCTACGAGCAGTACTTC
.	TRBV19	TRBJ2-7	once	CASSAARPTRGTTSQQYF	TGTGCCAGTAGTGCAGCCCGCCCGACACGGGGAACTACGAGTCAGCAGTACTTC
TRBD1	TRBV2	TRBJ1-1	.	CASSGDRVQAFF	TGTGCCAGCAGTGGGGACAGGGTCCAAGCTTTCTTT
TRBD1	TRBV11-3	TRBJ2-1	.	CASSLGGGRGLDEQFF	TGTGCCAGCAGCTTAGGGGGAGGCAGGGGGCTCGATGAGCAGTTCTTC
.	TRBV9	TRBJ1-3	few	CASSIWSSGNTIYF	TGTGCCAGCAGCATCTGGAGCTCTGGAAACACCATATATTTT